Shown below are 21 T cell receptor beta chains from a single sample sequenced in a study of shared clonotypes between healthy human individuals. TCRdb's copy holds only in-frame clones and misses some; the assay was immunoSEQ multiplex PCR. The sample consists of a few million clones, approximately 93% of them appearing once. Sequencing used naive CD4+ T cells from PBMCs. Subset meaning: CD45RA+ positively selected. These TCRs come from a man between 18 and 35 years old in good health. Some clones in this sample may be carry-over from other donors' samples.

This clone was picked up one time. Additional DNA sequences in this sample encode the identical CDR3. This chain connects TRBV28 to TRBJ1-2; no clear D. The CDR3 spans 12 residues. Per germline, CDR1 MDHEN and CDR2 SYDVKM. The ends were cut back, 5 bases at V and 4 bases at J, with 8 bases in the middle. The CDR3 spells CASSRQSYGYTF. The CDR3 DNA sequence: TGTGCCAGCAGTCGCCAGAGCTATGGCTACACCTTC.

This chain joins TRBV2 and TRBJ2-6; D possibly corresponds to TRBD2 (5 bases). Looked up from germline, CDR1 is SNHLY and CDR2 is FYNNEI. The CDR3 consists of 15 residues. V lost 7 bases, J lost 1 base, and 11 bases lay in between. In nucleotides, the CDR3 is TGTGCCAGCAATAGGGAGCGGTCTGGGGCCAACGTCCTGACTTTC. It is translated as CASNRERSGANVLTF.

This chain links TRBV28 with TRBJ2-6; D possibly matches TRBD1 or TRBD2 (5 bases each). Deletions cut 3 bases from V and 0 bases from J, with 18 bases between. CDR1 is MDHEN, CDR2 SYDVKM, per germline. The CDR3 spans 19 residues. The DNA for the CDR3 is TGTGCCAGCAGTTTCCCAGATTCGTGGGGGAGCTCTGGGGCCAACGTCCTGACTTTC. Its translation: CASSFPDSWGSSGANVLTF.

In this sample, this clone turned up a few times. This chain connects TRBV19 to TRBJ2-2; D gene uncertain. The CDR3 totals 12 residues. V dropped 4 bases and J dropped 0 bases, with 0 bases sitting between them. Germline values: CDR1 LNHDA, CDR2 SQIVND (reference sequence). CDR3 coding DNA: TGTGCCAGTAGTACGAACACCGGGGAGCTGTTTTTT. Its protein product is CASSTNTGELFF.

The chain joins TRBV10-3 to TRBJ2-3, with 9 bases that match TRBD2. The V and J ends lost 3 bases and 6 bases, in that order; junction bases with no gene match: 7. Germline V lookup: CDR1 ENHRY, CDR2 SYGVKD. The CDR3 length is 15 residues. CDR3 nucleotide sequence: TGTGCCATCAGTGACCTGGCGGGAGGGCCCGATACGCAGTATTTT. Translating it yields CAISDLAGGPDTQYF.

The chain links TRBV18 to TRBJ2-7; 9 bases are shared with TRBD2. The germline V gene encodes CDR1 KGHSH and CDR2 LQKENI. The CDR3 contains 16 residues. V gave up 2 bases and J gave up 0 bases; unmatched junction bases: 5. In DNA form, the CDR3 reads TGTGCCAGCTCACCAGCGGGAGGGGGAAGCTCCTACGAGCAGTACTTC. It is translated as CASSPAGGGSSYEQYF.

This clone has a single count. The chain uses TRBV6-1 and TRBJ2-1; D unclear. CDR3 length: 16 amino acids. Germline-derived CDR1 and CDR2 are MNHNS and SASEGT. V was cut by 0 bases and J by 4 bases, with 13 bases left in between. CDR3 residues: CASSEAGITAYNEQFF. DNA of the CDR3: TGTGCCAGCAGTGAAGCGGGTATAACAGCATACAATGAGCAGTTCTTC.

The rearrangement uses TRBV28 and TRBJ2-7, with TRBD2 matching over 8 bases. The CDR3 sequence is 15 residues long. Germline assignment: CDR1 MDHEN and CDR2 SYDVKM. The trim removed 2 bases at V and 2 bases at J, leaving 5 bases unmatched. The CDR3 loop reads CASSLTGAGAYEQYF. CDR3 in DNA: TGTGCCAGCAGTTTAACCGGAGCGGGGGCCTACGAGCAGTACTTC.

The rearrangement joins TRBV19 to TRBJ2-5; 8 nucleotides match TRBD2. The CDR3 sequence is 14 residues long. The V gene end was trimmed by 6 bases and the J gene end by 5 bases; junction bases not matched to a gene: 8. Germline CDR1 is LNHDA and CDR2 is SQIVND (reference sequence). The CDR3 here is CASRGRGGHETQYF. The DNA of the CDR3 is TGTGCCAGTAGGGGCCGGGGGGGCCATGAGACCCAGTACTTC.

V gene TRBV5-1 combines with J gene TRBJ2-6; D is possibly TRBD1 (6 bases). The CDR3 extends over 19 amino acids. Germline V CDR1 and CDR2: SGHRS, YFSETQ. V lost 4 bases and J 2 bases, leaving 22 bases between the germline ends. The CDR3 nucleotides are TGCGCCAGCAGCGAGGGGCTGGGCAGGGGCCTCGCTGGGGCCAACGTCCTGACTTTC. Translating gives CASSEGLGRGLAGANVLTF.

The chain is built from TRBV6-5 and TRBJ2-7, with TRBD2 matching over 10 bases. Germline CDR1 is MNHEY and CDR2 is SVGAGI. The CDR3 spans 15 residues. Trimming at V came to 6 bases and at J to 2 bases, leaving 7 bases not matched to a gene. The CDR3 sequence is CASSRTSGIAYEQYF. The DNA for the CDR3 is TGTGCCAGCAGCAGAACTAGCGGGATCGCCTACGAGCAGTACTTC.

A remark on this clone: Compared with germline, one end of the junction differs, possibly owing to a read error. The same CDR3 is also encoded by other DNA sequences in this sample. This chain uses TRBV6-1 with TRBJ1-2; D is unresolved. In germline, CDR1 is MNHNS, CDR2 SASEGT. The CDR3 runs 14 residues. CDR3: CASSEGLGNYGYTF. As DNA, the CDR3 is TGTGCCAGCAGCGAAGGTCTAGGGAACTATGGCTACACCTTC.

The chain has TRBV21-1 and TRBJ1-1; the D call of TRBD1 is as the table states it, not checked on the DNA. TRBV21-1 is shown as a pseudogene. CDR3 length: 16 residues. The CDR3, as DNA: TGTGCCAGCAGCAGGGGCTCACAGAAGCGGAACACTGAAGCTTTCTTT. Amino acid sequence: CASSRGSQKRNTEAFF.

CDR3: CASSPDLAGGADEQFF. The CDR3 DNA sequence: TGCGCCAGCAGCCCTGACCTAGCGGGAGGGGCCGATGAGCAGTTCTTC. This chain connects TRBV5-1 to TRBJ2-1, with TRBD2 identical over 12 bases. The CDR3 length is 16 residues. After removal of 4 bases from V and 8 bases from J, the junction contained 10 bases not matched to a gene. Germline-derived CDR1 and CDR2 are SGHRS and YFSETQ.

CDR3 in amino acids: CASSPGLASADEQYF. The CDR3 DNA is TGTGCCAGCAGCCCGGGACTAGCCTCCGCCGACGAGCAGTACTTC. This chain joins TRBV7-9 and TRBJ2-7; 9 bases match TRBD2. Trimming took 5 bases from V and 5 from J; bases not matched to a gene: 10. Germline V lookup: CDR1 SEHNR, CDR2 FQNEAQ (reference sequence). The length of the CDR3 is 15 residues.

The rearrangement links TRBV28 to TRBJ1-2; D unclear. The CDR3 is 13 amino acids. Germline V gene data show CDR1 as MDHEN and CDR2 as SYDVKM. The V gene lost 6 bases and the J gene lost 10 bases, with 18 bases spanning the gap. CDR3 sequence reads: CASSPALRPNYTF. The CDR3 bases are TGTGCCAGCAGCCCAGCCCTCAGGCCGAACTACACCTTC.

V gene TRBV28 combines with J gene TRBJ2-2; a possible D gene is TRBD2 (7 bases). The CDR3 is 17 residues long. The germline CDR1 and CDR2 sequences are MDHEN and SYDVKM. V was shortened by 2 bases and J by 4 bases, with 17 bases between the two germline ends. CDR3 DNA sequence: TGTGCCAGCAGTTTAGCGGGGGCTACAATTTCCACCGGGGAGCTGTTTTTT. Residues: CASSLAGATISTGELFF.

The chain combines TRBV29-1 with TRBJ2-1, with D hard to call. The CDR3 totals 14 residues. Trimming shortened V by 3 bases and J by 0 bases, and 9 bases separated the two germline ends. Germline V gene lookup returns CDR1 SQVTM and CDR2 ANQGSEA. The CDR3 coding sequence is TGCAGCGTTGATTCACCCAGCTCCTACAATGAGCAGTTCTTC. Its protein product is CSVDSPSSYNEQFF.

This clone was observed a few times. The chain combines TRBV4-1 with TRBJ1-2, with D unresolved. The CDR3 consists of 15 residues. With 1 base removed from V and 4 bases from J, the gap between germline ends came to 13 bases. Per germline, CDR1 MGHRA and CDR2 YSYEKL. CDR3 nucleotides: TGCGCCAGCAGCCAAGGGGGAGAGGGTAGCTATGGCTACACCTTC. The encoded protein is CASSQGGEGSYGYTF.

The CDR3 spells CASRLFAPSNQPQHF. Here the CDR3 DNA reads TGTGCCAGTAGGCTTTTTGCACCTAGCAATCAGCCCCAGCATTTT. The J gene is TRBJ1-5, the V gene TRBV19; no clear D gene. The CDR3 runs to 15 residues. The ends were cut back, 6 bases at V and 0 bases at J, with 12 bases in the middle. From germline, CDR1 is LNHDA and CDR2 SQIVND (reference sequence).

This sequence joins TRBV6-1 and TRBJ2-5; no reliable D call. Trimming stripped 7 bases from V and 5 bases from J, with 11 bases between. In germline, CDR1 is MNHNS, CDR2 SASEGT. This CDR3 contains 12 residues. As DNA, the CDR3 is TGTGCCAGCATACCGGTCGGGGAGACCCAGTACTTC. Translated: CASIPVGETQYF.